The source of this TCR beta chain is a study of blood T cell repertoires in COVID-19. The CDR3 spans 15 residues. Germline assignment: CDR1 GTSNPN and CDR2 SVGIG (reference sequence). Trimming pared 2 bases from V and 0 bases from J, leaving 11 bases between. Profiling relied on immunoSEQ multiplex PCR, and the TCRdb table lists in-frame clones only, not all of them. The sample carries under 150,000 clones, around four fifths recorded once. Sequencing was done on a sample of PBMCs or T cells enriched from blood (not recorded which). This TCR was recovered from a woman aged 40 to 50 who had recovered from COVID-19. The gene calls are TRBV30 and TRBJ1-3, with D unclear. The CDR3: CAWSLDSSSGNTIYF. DNA of the CDR3: TGTGCCTGGAGTCTAGACTCCTCCTCTGGAAACACCATATATTTT.